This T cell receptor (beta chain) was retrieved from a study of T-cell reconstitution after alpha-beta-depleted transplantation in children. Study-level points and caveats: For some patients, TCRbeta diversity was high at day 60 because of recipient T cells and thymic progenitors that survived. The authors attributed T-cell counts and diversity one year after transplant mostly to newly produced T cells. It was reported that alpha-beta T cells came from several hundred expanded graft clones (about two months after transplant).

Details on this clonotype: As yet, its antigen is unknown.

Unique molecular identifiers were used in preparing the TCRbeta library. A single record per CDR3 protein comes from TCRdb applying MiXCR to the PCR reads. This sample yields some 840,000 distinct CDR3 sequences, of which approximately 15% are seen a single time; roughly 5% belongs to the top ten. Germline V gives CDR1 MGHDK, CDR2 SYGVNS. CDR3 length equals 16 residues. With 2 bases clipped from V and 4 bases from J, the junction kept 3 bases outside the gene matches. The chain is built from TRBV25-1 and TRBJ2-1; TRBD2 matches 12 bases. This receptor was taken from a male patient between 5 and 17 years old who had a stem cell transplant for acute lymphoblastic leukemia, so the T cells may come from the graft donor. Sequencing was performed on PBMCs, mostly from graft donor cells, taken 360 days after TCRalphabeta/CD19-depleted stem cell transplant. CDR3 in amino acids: CASSEPGTSGYNEQFF. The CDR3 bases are TGTGCCAGCAGTGAACCCGGGACTAGCGGGTACAATGAGCAGTTCTTC.